These 24 T cell receptor beta chains originate from one sample sequenced in a study of blood T cell repertoires in COVID-19. Sequencing used immunoSEQ multiplex PCR; TCRdb keeps in-frame clones, though not all of them. The sample holds about 26,000 clones; about nine tenths are singletons and the top ten take 6% to 9.5%. Sequencing was carried out using peripheral blood. The source is a human donor in a cohort sampled during active COVID-19.

This chain uses TRBV5-4 with TRBJ2-3, with a tentative D call TRBD2 (5 bases). CDR1 is SGHNT, CDR2 YYREEE, per germline (reference sequence). Trimming cost V 4 bases and J 4 bases, with 13 bases left between them. CDR3 size: 14 residues. The CDR3 loop reads CASSPEVQSDTQYF. The CDR3 bases are TGTGCCAGCAGCCCGGAGGTACAGTCAGATACGCAGTATTTT. Variable domain in full (rest from reference TRBV5-4 and TRBJ2-3): ETGVTQSPTHLIKTRGQQVTLRCSSQSGHNTVSWYQQALGQGPQFIFQYYREEENGRGNFPPRFSGLQFPNYSSELNVNALELDDSALYLCASSPEVQSDTQYFGPGTRLTVL.

V and J are TRBV7-2 and TRBJ2-3, with 11 bases identical to TRBD2. The CDR3 totals 14 residues. Trimming at V came to 6 bases and at J to 5 bases, leaving 4 bases not matched to a gene. Per germline, CDR1 SGHTA and CDR2 FQGNSA. This chain's CDR3 is CASRTLAGGDTQYF. The CDR3 DNA is TGTGCCAGCAGGACCCTAGCGGGAGGAGATACGCAGTATTTT.

The chain carries TRBV7-2 and TRBJ1-6; possible D gene TRBD1, 6 bases. In germline, CDR1 is SGHTA, CDR2 FQGNSA. V was clipped by 1 base and J by 6 bases, with 7 bases between them. The CDR3 loop spans 14 amino acids. The CDR3: CASSLGTANSPLHF. The CDR3 coding sequence is TGTGCCAGCAGCTTAGGGACAGCTAATTCACCCCTCCACTTT.

This clone was seen more than once but under ten times. This chain uses TRBV6-2 or TRBV6-3 with TRBJ2-7, with 10 bases matching TRBD1. J gave up 6 bases and V 4 bases, and 6 bases lay outside the gene matches. The CDR3 contains 14 residues. From germline, CDR1 is MNHEY and CDR2 SVGEGT. The CDR3 nucleotides are TGTGCCAGCAGTTCCGGGACAGGGGTCCCCGAGCAGTACTTC. Its protein is CASSSGTGVPEQYF.

This clone came up a few times. V and J are TRBV25-1 and TRBJ2-7, with D unresolved. V was clipped by 10 bases and J by 0 bases, with 13 bases between them. CDR3 length equals 13 residues. CDR1 is MGHDK, CDR2 SYGVNS, per germline. The DNA of the CDR3 is TGTGCCACACAGACCCATGGCTCCTACGAGCAGTACTTC. Protein: CATQTHGSYEQYF.

The rearrangement uses TRBV7-2 and TRBJ1-1, with a tentative D call TRBD1 (6 bases). This CDR3 is built from 13 residues. Germline values: CDR1 SGHTA, CDR2 FQGNSA. V lost 2 bases to trimming and J lost 7 bases, with 11 bases between them. The CDR3 protein is CASSLKGGVEAFF. The CDR3 nucleotides are TGTGCCAGCAGCTTAAAAGGGGGAGTTGAAGCTTTCTTT.

This clone has a handful of counts. The rearrangement uses TRBV5-4 and TRBJ1-3; no definite D call. Germline V gene data show CDR1 as SGHNT and CDR2 as YYREEE (reference sequence). Trimming shortened V by 1 base and J by 3 bases, and 5 bases separated the two germline ends. The CDR3 is 13 residues long. Here the CDR3 DNA reads TGTGCCAGCAGCTTGTCAGATGGAAACACCATATATTTT. It encodes CASSLSDGNTIYF.

V is TRBV28 and J is TRBJ1-4; TRBD1 matches at 7 bases. This CDR3 has 14 residues. Losses at the gene ends were 5 bases for V and 5 bases for J; bases not matched to a gene: 5. CDR1 and CDR2 (germline): MDHEN, SYDVKM. CDR3 bases: TGTGCCAGCAGTCCCCTGGACAGGAATGAAAAACTGTTTTTT. Translated: CASSPLDRNEKLFF.

This sequence joins TRBV15 and TRBJ2-7; D remains unclear. The V gene's germline CDR1 is LNHNV and CDR2 YYDKDF (reference sequence). Trimming took 0 bases from V and 1 from J, leaving 10 bases between them. The CDR3 contains 15 residues. The CDR3 DNA reads TGTGCCACCAGCAGAGAAGCCGTTCCTTCCTACGAGCAGTACTTC. This codes for CATSREAVPSYEQYF. Looking up the rest from reference TRBV15 and TRBJ2-7 gives the full variable domain: DAMVIQNPRYQVTQFGKPVTLSCSQTLNHNVMYWYQQKSSQAPKLLFHYYDKDFNNEADTPDNFQSRRPNTSFCFLDIRSPGLGDTAMYLCATSREAVPSYEQYFGPGTRLTVT.

The chain has TRBV7-2 and TRBJ2-6; D ambiguous. The CDR3 totals 15 residues. V lost 5 bases, J lost 2 bases, and 10 bases lay in between. Germline V gene sequence: CDR1 SGHTA, CDR2 FQGNSA. CDR3 residues: CASSPLETGANVLTF. DNA of the CDR3: TGTGCCAGCAGCCCTCTAGAGACTGGGGCCAACGTCCTGACTTTC.

The rearrangement links TRBV7-2 to TRBJ2-1; 8 bases are a match to TRBD2. Germline V lookup: CDR1 SGHTA, CDR2 FQGNSA. The V gene end was trimmed by 5 bases and the J gene end by 0 bases; junction bases not matched to a gene: 3. The CDR3 runs 15 residues. CDR3 region: CASSHSGDSYNEQFF. CDR3 in DNA: TGTGCCAGCAGCCATAGCGGGGACTCCTACAATGAGCAGTTCTTC. Full variable domain (remainder filled in from reference TRBV7-2 and TRBJ2-1): GAGVSQSPSNKVTEKGKDVELRCDPISGHTALYWYRQSLGQGLEFLIYFQGNSAPDKSGLPSDRFSAERTGGSVSTLTIQRTQQEDSAVYLCASSHSGDSYNEQFFGPGTRLTVL.

The V and J genes are TRBV6-1 and TRBJ1-2, with D unclear. In germline, CDR1 is MNHNS, CDR2 SASEGT. V lost 2 bases and J 4 bases, leaving 14 bases between the germline ends. There are 15 residues in the CDR3. The CDR3 reads CASSESITGLYGYTF. The CDR3 DNA sequence: TGTGCCAGCAGTGAAAGTATAACGGGTCTCTATGGCTACACCTTC.

The rearrangement joins TRBV27 to TRBJ2-7; 10 bases fit TRBD2. CDR3 length: 15 amino acids. Per germline, CDR1 MNHEY and CDR2 SMNVEV (reference sequence). The V gene end was trimmed by 4 bases and the J gene end by 2 bases; junction bases not matched to a gene: 5. CDR3 nucleotides: TGTGCCAGCAGTTCTCTAGCGGGAGCCACCTACGAGCAGTACTTC. As protein: CASSSLAGATYEQYF.

The chain is built from TRBV19 and TRBJ2-7; TRBD1 matches 10 bases. Per the germline V gene, CDR1 is LNHDA and CDR2 is SQIVND (reference sequence). V dropped 3 bases and J dropped 2; count of bases not matched to a gene: 1. The CDR3 is made up of 14 amino acids. CDR3 sequence reads: CASSIGTGAYEQYF. The DNA for the CDR3 is TGTGCCAGTAGTATCGGGACAGGGGCCTACGAGCAGTACTTC.

The chain recombines TRBV5-1 with TRBJ1-1; 8 positions match TRBD1. Germline V gene data show CDR1 as SGHRS and CDR2 as YFSETQ. After removal of 4 bases from V and 5 bases from J, the junction contained 7 bases not matched to a gene. The CDR3 has 14 residues. The CDR3 DNA reads as TGCGCCAGCAGCCGGGACAGGATGGGGACTGAAGCTTTCTTT. Translated, it gives CASSRDRMGTEAFF.

The rearrangement joins TRBV5-1 to TRBJ2-2; possible D gene TRBD1, 5 bases. Trimming removed 4 bases from V and 7 bases from J, with 11 bases in between. Germline V gene sequence: CDR1 SGHRS, CDR2 YFSETQ. The CDR3 covers 13 residues. In DNA form, the CDR3 reads TGCGCCAGCAGCCCGGAGACAGACGGGGAGCTGTTTTTT. As protein: CASSPETDGELFF.

The chain has TRBV3-1 (or the pseudogene TRBV3-2) and TRBJ2-7; no clear D gene. V was pared by 4 bases and J by 6 bases, with 13 bases between. From germline, CDR1 is LGHDT and CDR2 YNNKEL (reference sequence). This CDR3 region has 13 residues. In nucleotides, the CDR3 is TGTGCCAGCAGCCTCCTCCCTAGGTCCGAGCAGTACTTC. Translating it yields CASSLLPRSEQYF.

This clone was observed a few times. This rearrangement joins TRBV5-1 to TRBJ1-3; 10 nucleotides agree with TRBD1. The CDR3 has 16 residues. CDR1 is SGHRS, CDR2 YFSETQ, per germline. After removal of 3 bases from V and 2 bases from J, the junction contained 5 bases not matched to a gene. The CDR3: CASSSGTGDPGNTIYF. CDR3 in DNA: TGCGCCAGCAGCTCCGGGACAGGGGATCCTGGAAACACCATATATTTT.

V is TRBV6-5 and J is TRBJ2-2; 8 bases align to TRBD1. The length of the CDR3 is 14 residues. Per the germline V gene, CDR1 is MNHEY and CDR2 is SVGAGI. V dropped 5 bases and J dropped 7; count of bases not matched to a gene: 6. DNA of the CDR3: TGTGCCAGCAGTCCTCAGGGGGCTAGCGGGGAGCTGTTTTTT. Its protein product is CASSPQGASGELFF.

The chain couples TRBV28 to TRBJ2-7; 11 nucleotides agree with TRBD1. Germline CDR1 MDHEN, CDR2 SYDVKM. The V and J ends lost 6 bases and 7 bases, in that order; junction bases with no gene match: 5. The CDR3 totals 13 residues. As DNA, the CDR3 is TGTGCCAGCAGGGACAGGGGGCAGGGAGAGCAGTACTTC. Its protein is CASRDRGQGEQYF.

This chain connects TRBV5-1 to TRBJ2-1; the match to TRBD2 covers 12 bases. The CDR3 runs to 15 residues. CDR1 is SGHRS, CDR2 YFSETQ, per germline. V dropped 3 bases and J dropped 7; count of bases not matched to a gene: 5. CDR3 sequence reads: CASSYGLAGPNEQFF. CDR3 coding DNA: TGCGCCAGCAGCTACGGACTAGCGGGACCTAATGAGCAGTTCTTC.

The gene calls are TRBV6-2 or TRBV6-3 and TRBJ2-1; 13 bases are shared with TRBD2. Germline V gives CDR1 MNHEY, CDR2 SVGEGT. J lost 8 bases, V lost 2 bases, and 12 bases had no gene match. This CDR3 spans 18 amino acids. CDR3 coding DNA: TGTGCCAGCAGTTACGGGGGGCGGACTAGCGGGAGTATCCATGAGCAGTTCTTC. Encoded protein: CASSYGGRTSGSIHEQFF.

V gene TRBV4-1 combines with J gene TRBJ1-2; the D gene is possibly TRBD1 (6 bases). Germline V gene sequence: CDR1 MGHRA, CDR2 YSYEKL. Trimming left V 0 bases short and J 2 bases short, with 13 bases between. This CDR3 contains 16 residues. The CDR3 sequence: CASSQDQGRANYGYTF. The CDR3 DNA reads as TGCGCCAGCAGCCAAGACCAGGGGAGGGCGAACTATGGCTACACCTTC.

The chain uses TRBV2 and TRBJ2-5, with D hard to call. The CDR3 sequence is 10 residues long. Trimming took off 8 bases at V and 3 bases at J, with 4 bases between the two ends. CDR1 and CDR2 from the germline V gene are SNHLY and FYNNEI. CDR3 bases: TGTGCCAGCGTAGAAGAGACCCAGTACTTC. Translating gives CASVEETQYF. The complete variable domain, with remaining parts taken from reference TRBV2 and TRBJ2-5, reads EPEVTQTPSHQVTQMGQEVILRCVPISNHLYFYWYRQILGQKVEFLVSFYNNEISEKSEIFDDQFSVERPDGSNFTLKIRSTKLEDSAMYFCASVEETQYFGPGTRLLVL.